This record concerns one T cell receptor (beta chain) sequence. Its matching antigen is unknown. These data originate in a study of T cells after posttransplantation cyclophosphamide. Study outcomes and limitations: Later post-transplant blood repertoires were often dominated by donor CD8+ memory clones. Recipient CMV seropositivity and CMV reactivation strongly tracked TRB clonality. Skin or GI-infiltrating T cells shared few TRB sequences with blood.

The naive gate required viable CD3+CD4+ or CD3+CD8+ cells with CCR7+CD45RA+CD45RO-CD95-CD27+CD28+ phenotype. The protocol was immunoSEQ multiplex PCR, while the TCRdb copy is restricted to in-frame clones and leaves out a portion. This table holds approximately 23,000 clones, around 98% found once. Material: naive CD4+ T cells sorted from PBMCs. This clonotype originated in a man between 50 and 59 years old in good health, CMV-negative, and a related stem cell transplant donor.

CDR3 protein: CSVKRASTDTQYF. The CDR3 coding sequence is TGCAGCGTTAAGCGGGCTAGCACAGATACGCAGTATTTT. The chain employs TRBV29-1 and TRBJ2-3; the D gene is possibly TRBD2 (6 bases). Germline V gene lookup returns CDR1 SQVTM and CDR2 ANQGSEA. With 5 bases removed from V and 0 bases from J, the gap between germline ends came to 9 bases. The CDR3 loop spans 13 amino acids.